The source of this TCR beta chain is a study of metastatic and nonmetastatic thyroid tumors. Background on the study: Repertoires were compared across blood and tumor or nodule tissue from malignant and benign thyroid patients.

As processed by the authors: The study's classifier, a distant-metastasis tool for papillary thyroid cancer, was built using CDR3 differences across clinicopathological groups. TCRdb redid the clone calls on the PCR reads using MiXCR. The V and J calls come from TCRdb's annotation, not from the publication. The sample records 14,000 to 15,000 clones, roughly 3.5% being singletons. Among the patients, none had received any treatment before thyroid surgery. Findings of the study overall: It was reportedly found that TCR beta diversity was significantly higher in malignant thyroid tumors than in benign nodules, a difference seen in both blood and tumor samples.

With respect to this clone: Its antigen is currently unknown.

The TCR comes from a female donor with papillary thyroid cancer or a benign thyroid nodule (not recorded which). Some clones in this sample may be carry-over from other donors' samples. Input material: tumor tissue.

CDR3: CASSSRQHYEQYF. CDR3 DNA: TGTGCCAGCAGCTCCCGACAACATTACGAGCAGTACTTC. The rearrangement joins TRBV11-3 to TRBJ2-7; no clear D gene. Germline values: CDR1 SGHNT, CDR2 YENEEA. Trimming took 4 bases from V and 4 from J, leaving 11 bases between them. The CDR3 length is 13 residues.